This T cell receptor beta chain was profiled in a study of blood T cell repertoires in COVID-19. At the level of the study: Material from acute and convalescent COVID-19 was sourced from the United States, Italy and Spain. The cDNA or gDNA used as material had been derived from T cells, B-cell-depleted T cells, or PBMCs.

Trimming left V 6 bases short and J 0 bases short, with 6 bases between. This CDR3 comprises 13 residues. Per the germline V gene, CDR1 is MNHEY and CDR2 is SMNVEV (reference sequence). Sequenced by immunoSEQ multiplex PCR; TCRdb stores in-frame clones only, minus some. Of 250,000 to 350,000 clones in the sample, around 87% were seen once. Those enrolled, adults aged roughly 18 to 90 years, came from about two dozen US areas. Cohorts were determined from participant-reported clinical history. The chain combines TRBV27 with TRBJ1-5; D is unresolved. The source is a woman between 18 and 29 years old with acute COVID-19. The sequenced sample was PBMCs or T cells enriched from blood (not recorded which). This CDR3 reads CASSSYSNQPQHF. CDR3 DNA sequence: TGTGCCAGCAGCTCTTATAGCAATCAGCCCCAGCATTTT.